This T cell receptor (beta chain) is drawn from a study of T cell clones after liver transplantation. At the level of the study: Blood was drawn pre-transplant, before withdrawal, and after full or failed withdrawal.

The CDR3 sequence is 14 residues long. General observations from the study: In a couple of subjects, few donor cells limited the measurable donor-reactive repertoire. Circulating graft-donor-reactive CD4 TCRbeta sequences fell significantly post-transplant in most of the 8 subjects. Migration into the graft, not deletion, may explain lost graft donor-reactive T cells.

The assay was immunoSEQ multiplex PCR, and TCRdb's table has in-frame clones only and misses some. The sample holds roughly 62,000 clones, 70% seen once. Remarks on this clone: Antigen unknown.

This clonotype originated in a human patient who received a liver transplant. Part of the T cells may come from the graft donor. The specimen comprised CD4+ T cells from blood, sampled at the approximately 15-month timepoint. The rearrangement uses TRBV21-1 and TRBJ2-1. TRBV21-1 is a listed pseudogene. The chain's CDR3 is CASSRVTVNNEQFF. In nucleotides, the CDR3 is TGTGCCAGCAGCAGGGTCACGGTGAATAATGAGCAGTTCTTC.